Listed below are T cell receptor beta chains from one sample, sequenced in a study of blood T cells in healthy people across ages. Each CDR3 protein gets one entry after TCRdb re-called the 5' RACE reads with MiXCR. The sample has roughly 1,500,000 distinct CDR3 sequences, roughly 40% seen once. The sequencing sample was made of blood. The receptors shown here come from a woman aged 18-29 years in good health. CDR3s include the opening cysteine and the closing phenylalanine or tryptophan. Each record gives: D gene, J gene, clone size, V gene, CDR3 protein, CDR3 DNA. D genes are given only for firm matches. The size field is filled for only some rows; it gives once, few, many or a size class.

D gene: TRBD1
J gene: TRBJ2-1
clone size: -
V gene: TRBV28
CDR3 protein: CASTGTGGFYNEQFF
CDR3 DNA: TGTGCCAGCACTGGGACAGGGGGTTTCTACAATGAGCAGTTCTTC

D gene: TRBD2
J gene: TRBJ2-5
clone size: -
V gene: TRBV12-3/TRBV12-4
CDR3 protein: CASRRRGLAGFEQYF
CDR3 DNA: TGTGCCAGCAGGCGCCGGGGACTAGCGGGCTTTGAGCAGTACTTC

D gene: -
J gene: TRBJ2-1
clone size: -
V gene: TRBV5-6
CDR3 protein: CASSSIYEQFF
CDR3 DNA: TGTGCCAGCAGCTCTATTTATGAGCAGTTCTTC

D gene: TRBD1
J gene: TRBJ1-1
clone size: -
V gene: TRBV5-6
CDR3 protein: CASSMVDRGNTEAFF
CDR3 DNA: TGTGCCAGCAGCATGGTAGACAGGGGGAACACTGAAGCTTTCTTT

D gene: TRBD1
J gene: TRBJ1-4
clone size: few
V gene: TRBV20-1
CDR3 protein: CSAKTGAVNEKLFF
CDR3 DNA: TGCAGTGCAAAAACAGGGGCCGTTAATGAAAAACTGTTTTTT

D gene: -
J gene: TRBJ2-1
clone size: few
V gene: TRBV4-1
CDR3 protein: CASSQGGLASSGDEQFF
CDR3 DNA: TGCGCCAGCAGCCAAGGGGGTCTAGCGTCCTCAGGGGATGAGCAGTTCTTC

D gene: -
J gene: TRBJ2-7
clone size: few
V gene: TRBV20-1
CDR3 protein: CSARATVYEQYF
CDR3 DNA: TGCAGTGCTAGGGCTACGGTCTACGAGCAGTACTTC

D gene: -
J gene: TRBJ2-7
clone size: few
V gene: TRBV4-1
CDR3 protein: CASSQEPCEQYF
CDR3 DNA: TGCGCCAGCAGCCAAGAACCATGCGAGCAGTACTTC

D gene: -
J gene: TRBJ2-7
clone size: few
V gene: TRBV6-5
CDR3 protein: CASSYSGRSTYNEQYF
CDR3 DNA: TGTGCCAGCAGTTACTCTGGAAGGAGTACCTACAATGAGCAGTACTTC

D gene: TRBD1
J gene: TRBJ1-1
clone size: -
V gene: TRBV7-9
CDR3 protein: CASSSGGTGLNTEAFF
CDR3 DNA: TGTGCCAGCAGCTCCGGCGGGACAGGCCTGAACACTGAAGCTTTCTTT

D gene: TRBD1
J gene: TRBJ1-2
clone size: few
V gene: TRBV7-9
CDR3 protein: CASSSAGTGAYGYGYTF
CDR3 DNA: TGTGCCAGCAGCTCGGCCGGGACAGGGGCCTATGGCTATGGCTACACCTTC

D gene: -
J gene: TRBJ2-1
clone size: many
V gene: TRBV10-3
CDR3 protein: CAISRDLPNEQFF
CDR3 DNA: TGTGCCATCAGCCGAGACTTGCCCAATGAGCAGTTCTTC

D gene: TRBD1
J gene: TRBJ2-7
clone size: -
V gene: TRBV27
CDR3 protein: CASSPGQGRGYEQYF
CDR3 DNA: TGTGCCAGCAGCCCCGGACAGGGTAGGGGCTACGAGCAGTACTTC

D gene: -
J gene: TRBJ1-1
clone size: -
V gene: TRBV5-4
CDR3 protein: CASSVNRDNTEAFF
CDR3 DNA: TGTGCCAGCAGCGTGAACAGGGATAACACTGAAGCTTTCTTT

D gene: -
J gene: TRBJ2-5
clone size: -
V gene: TRBV18
CDR3 protein: CASSPDIGETQYF
CDR3 DNA: TGTGCCAGCTCACCAGATATTGGCGAGACCCAGTACTTC